Below are 10 T cell receptor beta chains sequenced from a single sample in a study of blood T cell repertoires in COVID-19. Method: immunoSEQ multiplex PCR; TCRdb's copy keeps in-frame clones and lacks some. The profile shows about 310,000 clones, 87% of them singletons. The sequenced material came from PBMCs or T cells enriched from blood (not recorded which). The receptors come from a woman under 30 who had recovered from COVID-19.

This CDR3 reads CASSLSRDSLDTIYF. The CDR3 DNA is TGTGCCAGCAGCTTGTCCAGGGACAGTCTAGACACCATATATTTT. This chain joins TRBV7-2 and TRBJ1-3; 7 bases match TRBD1. This CDR3 has 15 amino acids. With V trimmed by 3 bases and J by 8 bases, 10 bases remained unmatched. Germline CDR1 and CDR2: SGHTA and FQGNSA.

The table lists this clone with a few counts. J is TRBJ2-5 and V is TRBV4-2, with D maybe TRBD2 (5 bases). The CDR3 extends over 16 amino acids. The V end was cut by 0 bases, the J end by 6 bases, with 17 bases between. Germline CDR1 LGHNA, CDR2 YNFKEQ. In DNA, the CDR3 is TGTGCCAGCAGCCAAGAATCCCGTCGGGGTAGACAGACCCAGTACTTC. Residues: CASSQESRRGRQTQYF.

The chain uses TRBV5-1 and TRBJ2-1; 12 nucleotides match TRBD1. Germline CDR1 is SGHRS and CDR2 is YFSETQ. The CDR3 is 16 amino acids. Losses at the gene ends were 3 bases for V and 6 bases for J; bases not matched to a gene: 7. The CDR3 here is CASSYPRDRGPNEQFF. The CDR3 DNA reads as TGCGCCAGCAGCTACCCCCGGGACAGGGGGCCCAATGAGCAGTTCTTC.

J is TRBJ2-3 and V is TRBV6-2 or TRBV6-3, with 9 bases matching TRBD1. The CDR3 loop spans 16 amino acids. CDR1 MNHEY and CDR2 SVGEGT come from the germline V gene. The ends lost 2 bases at V and 0 bases at J; junction bases unmatched: 3. For the CDR3, the DNA is TGTGCCAGCAGTTACGGACAGGGGCTGAGCACAGATACGCAGTATTTT. Translated, it gives CASSYGQGLSTDTQYF.

The V gene is TRBV28, the J gene TRBJ1-1, with TRBD1 as a possible D gene (5 bases). The CDR3 is made up of 14 amino acids. Per the germline V gene, CDR1 is MDHEN and CDR2 is SYDVKM. Trimming stripped 7 bases from V and 5 bases from J, with 17 bases between. The CDR3 DNA reads TGTGCCAGCACCCTCCCCATGGGGGGAACTGAAGCTTTCTTT. Residues: CASTLPMGGTEAFF.

The chain has TRBV4-3 and TRBJ2-1, with 7 nucleotides matching TRBD2. From germline, CDR1 is LGHNA and CDR2 YSLEER. The ends lost 0 bases at V and 1 base at J; junction bases unmatched: 6. The CDR3 length is 17 residues. CDR3 coding DNA: TGCGCCAGCAGCCAAGATCATAGCGGGCATTCCTACAATGAGCAGTTCTTC. This translates into CASSQDHSGHSYNEQFF.

This clone was detected once. The chain uses TRBV9 and TRBJ2-5, with 8 nucleotides matching TRBD1. Germline V CDR1 and CDR2: SGDLS, YYNGEE. J lost 2 bases, V lost 0 bases, and 3 bases had no gene match. This CDR3 region has 15 residues. CDR3 protein: CASSVAGTGQETQYF. The CDR3 nucleotides are TGTGCCAGCAGCGTAGCTGGGACAGGACAAGAGACCCAGTACTTC. Supplemented by reference TRBV9 and TRBJ2-5, the full variable domain reads DSGVTQTPKHLITATGQRVTLRCSPRSGDLSVYWYQQSLDQGLQFLIQYYNGEERAKGNILERFSAQQFPDLHSELNLSSLELGDSALYFCASSVAGTGQETQYFGPGTRLLVL.

This chain links TRBV6-1 with TRBJ2-7; TRBD1 is a possible D gene (6 bases). Trimming removed 3 bases at V and 0 bases at J, with 15 bases between. CDR1 is MNHNS, CDR2 SASEGT, per germline. CDR3 length: 16 residues. The CDR3 spells CASSDQGHSRSYEQYF. As DNA, the CDR3 is TGTGCCAGCAGTGACCAGGGACATAGCCGCTCCTACGAGCAGTACTTC.

The V call is TRBV6-2 or TRBV6-3, the J call TRBJ1-5; no firm D call. CDR3 length: 14 residues. CDR1 is MNHEY, CDR2 SVGEGT, per germline. V was trimmed by 0 bases and J by 4 bases, leaving 7 bases between them. CDR3 bases: TGTGCCAGCAGTTACTCAACATTTAATCAGCCCCAGCATTTT. Residues: CASSYSTFNQPQHF.

The CDR3 bases are TGTGCCAGCAGTTCCTACAGCTCCTACAATGAGCAGTTCTTC. Protein: CASSSYSSYNEQFF. The chain joins TRBV6-5 to TRBJ2-1, with unresolved D. V was clipped by 4 bases and J by 0 bases, with 7 bases between them. The germline gives CDR1 MNHEY, CDR2 SVGAGI. This CDR3 has 14 residues.